These T cell receptor beta chains were read from a single sample in a study of shared clonotypes between healthy human individuals. The protocol was immunoSEQ multiplex PCR, while the TCRdb copy is restricted to in-frame clones and leaves out a portion. The sample yields 530,000 or so clones, about 79% seen once. Sequenced: PBMCs. These receptors came from a woman aged 40 to 55 in good health. Some clones in this sample may be carry-over from other donors' samples. The CDR3 runs from the conserved cysteine through the conserved F or W. Each record gives: D gene, J gene, V gene, clone size, CDR3 protein, CDR3 DNA. The D gene is left open where the match is weak. Rows give clone size only sometimes, using once, few, many, or a class for an expanded clone.

d_call: -; j_call: TRBJ2-1; v_call: TRBV7-2; clone_size: -; cdr3_aa: CASTRQSGLPYNEQFF; cdr3_nt: TGTGCCAGCACCCGTCAATCCGGACTCCCCTACAATGAGCAGTTCTTC
d_call: -; j_call: TRBJ2-5; v_call: TRBV4-3; clone_size: few; cdr3_aa: CASSQDRGAGGTQYF; cdr3_nt: TGCGCCAGCAGCCAAGATAGGGGCGCAGGAGGGACCCAGTACTTC
d_call: TRBD2; j_call: TRBJ2-5; v_call: TRBV5-1; clone_size: -; cdr3_aa: CASSYSGRQETQYF; cdr3_nt: TGCGCCAGCAGCTATAGCGGGAGGCAAGAGACCCAGTACTTC
d_call: TRBD2; j_call: TRBJ2-1; v_call: TRBV2; clone_size: few; cdr3_aa: CASSGTSGYNEQFF; cdr3_nt: TGTGCCAGCAGTGGGACTAGCGGCTACAATGAGCAGTTCTTC
d_call: TRBD1; j_call: TRBJ2-1; v_call: TRBV4-2; clone_size: -; cdr3_aa: CASSQLGQAKNEQFF; cdr3_nt: TGTGCCAGCAGCCAACTAGGACAGGCCAAGAATGAGCAGTTCTTC
d_call: -; j_call: TRBJ1-1; v_call: TRBV10-1; clone_size: -; cdr3_aa: CASSESRGAAEAFF; cdr3_nt: TGCGCCAGCAGTGAGTCGAGGGGAGCGGCTGAAGCTTTCTTT
d_call: TRBD1; j_call: TRBJ1-2; v_call: TRBV5-4; clone_size: few; cdr3_aa: CASSSQGQGGLGYTF; cdr3_nt: TGTGCCAGCAGCTCCCAAGGACAGGGGGGCCTTGGCTACACCTTC
d_call: TRBD2; j_call: TRBJ2-7; v_call: TRBV6-1; clone_size: -; cdr3_aa: CASSSLAGDGYEQYF; cdr3_nt: TGTGCCAGCAGCTCACTAGCGGGAGATGGCTACGAGCAGTACTTC
d_call: -; j_call: TRBJ1-5; v_call: TRBV28; clone_size: -; cdr3_aa: CASSPQSGQPQHF; cdr3_nt: TGTGCCAGCAGCCCACAAAGCGGACAGCCCCAGCATTTT
d_call: TRBD1; j_call: TRBJ1-5; v_call: TRBV29-1; clone_size: once; cdr3_aa: CSVAGDRLNQPQHF; cdr3_nt: TGCAGCGTTGCGGGGGACAGACTCAATCAGCCCCAGCATTTT
d_call: -; j_call: TRBJ2-1; v_call: TRBV27; clone_size: -; cdr3_aa: CASSFRPLVYEQFF; cdr3_nt: TGTGCCAGCAGTTTCCGACCACTAGTTTATGAGCAGTTCTTC
d_call: TRBD2; j_call: TRBJ2-1; v_call: TRBV19; clone_size: -; cdr3_aa: CASKFGDPGRDEQFF; cdr3_nt: TGTGCCAGCAAATTTGGGGACCCAGGGAGGGACGAGCAGTTCTTC
d_call: -; j_call: TRBJ2-7; v_call: TRBV4-1; clone_size: many; cdr3_aa: CASSQGGEGHEQYF; cdr3_nt: TGCGCCAGCAGCCAAGGGGGAGAGGGACACGAGCAGTACTTC
d_call: -; j_call: TRBJ2-7; v_call: TRBV2; clone_size: -; cdr3_aa: CASSVIQSSYEQYF; cdr3_nt: TGTGCCAGCAGTGTTATCCAAAGCTCCTACGAGCAGTACTTC
d_call: -; j_call: TRBJ2-7; v_call: TRBV5-1; clone_size: -; cdr3_aa: CASSLRVNYEQYF; cdr3_nt: TGCGCCAGCAGCTTGAGGGTGAACTACGAGCAGTACTTC
d_call: -; j_call: TRBJ2-1; v_call: TRBV7-6; clone_size: many; cdr3_aa: CASSLPQGEQFF; cdr3_nt: TGTGCCAGCAGCTTACCTCAGGGGGAGCAGTTCTTC
d_call: -; j_call: TRBJ2-4; v_call: TRBV7-8; clone_size: -; cdr3_aa: CASSLFSGIAKNIQYF; cdr3_nt: TGTGCCAGCAGCTTATTCAGCGGTATAGCCAAAAACATTCAGTACTTC
d_call: -; j_call: TRBJ1-1; v_call: TRBV7-8; clone_size: few; cdr3_aa: CASSRREANTEAFF; cdr3_nt: TGTGCCAGCAGCCGACGGGAGGCGAACACTGAAGCTTTCTTT
d_call: -; j_call: TRBJ1-6; v_call: TRBV5-1; clone_size: -; cdr3_aa: CASSLVRVQDDSPLHF; cdr3_nt: TGCGCCAGCAGCTTGGTGAGGGTGCAGGATGATTCACCCCTCCACTTT
d_call: -; j_call: TRBJ2-3; v_call: TRBV6-5; clone_size: -; cdr3_aa: CASSSRKGAGTDTQYF; cdr3_nt: TGTGCCAGCAGTTCCCGGAAGGGCGCCGGCACAGATACGCAGTATTTT
d_call: TRBD1; j_call: TRBJ1-3; v_call: TRBV6-1; clone_size: -; cdr3_aa: CASSENRGAGNTIYF; cdr3_nt: TGTGCCAGCAGCGAGAACAGGGGAGCCGGAAACACCATATATTTT
d_call: TRBD1; j_call: TRBJ1-1; v_call: TRBV28; clone_size: -; cdr3_aa: CASSTPGTGGGNTEAFF; cdr3_nt: TGTGCCAGCAGTACTCCCGGGACAGGGGGGGGGAACACTGAAGCTTTCTTT
d_call: TRBD2; j_call: TRBJ2-3; v_call: TRBV6-5; clone_size: once; cdr3_aa: CASSYMAVAGGTQYF; cdr3_nt: TGTGCCAGCAGTTACATGGCGGTAGCGGGAGGTACGCAGTATTTT
d_call: TRBD2; j_call: TRBJ2-7; v_call: TRBV6-5; clone_size: -; cdr3_aa: CASSYGASGSYEQYF; cdr3_nt: TGTGCCAGCAGTTACGGGGCTAGCGGATCCTACGAGCAGTACTTC
d_call: TRBD1; j_call: TRBJ1-1; v_call: TRBV18; clone_size: few; cdr3_aa: CASSPGQGTEAFF; cdr3_nt: TGTGCCAGCTCCCCGGGACAGGGCACTGAAGCTTTCTTT
d_call: TRBD2; j_call: TRBJ2-7; v_call: TRBV7-2; clone_size: -; cdr3_aa: CASSLAGGQREQYF; cdr3_nt: TGTGCCAGCAGCTTAGCGGGAGGGCAAAGGGAGCAGTACTTC
d_call: TRBD1; j_call: TRBJ1-1; v_call: TRBV11-2; clone_size: -; cdr3_aa: CASSLLTWAGGTEAFF; cdr3_nt: TGTGCCAGCAGCCTCCTTACCTGGGCAGGGGGCACTGAAGCTTTCTTT
d_call: TRBD2; j_call: TRBJ2-1; v_call: TRBV7-3; clone_size: -; cdr3_aa: CASSKTSAASGNEQFF; cdr3_nt: TGTGCCAGCAGCAAGACTAGCGCGGCCTCGGGCAATGAGCAGTTCTTC
d_call: -; j_call: TRBJ2-5; v_call: TRBV2; clone_size: -; cdr3_aa: CASSGAGRRETQYF; cdr3_nt: TGTGCCAGCAGTGGGGCCGGGCGCCGGGAGACCCAGTACTTC
d_call: -; j_call: TRBJ2-1; v_call: TRBV7-3; clone_size: -; cdr3_aa: CASSLHAGATYNEQFF; cdr3_nt: TGTGCCAGCAGCTTACACGCGGGGGCCACCTACAATGAGCAGTTCTTC
d_call: TRBD2; j_call: TRBJ2-5; v_call: TRBV6-1; clone_size: -; cdr3_aa: CASSENSGSQTQYF; cdr3_nt: TGTGCCAGCAGTGAGAATAGCGGGAGCCAGACCCAGTACTTC
d_call: -; j_call: TRBJ2-5; v_call: TRBV19; clone_size: -; cdr3_aa: CASSIGGAQYQETQYF; cdr3_nt: TGTGCCAGTAGTATAGGGGGGGCCCAGTACCAAGAGACCCAGTACTTC
d_call: -; j_call: TRBJ1-2; v_call: TRBV7-2; clone_size: -; cdr3_aa: CASSLAWGYTF; cdr3_nt: TGTGCCAGCAGCTTAGCTTGGGGCTACACCTTC
d_call: TRBD2; j_call: TRBJ2-3; v_call: TRBV11-3; clone_size: -; cdr3_aa: CASSTGLAASTDTQYF; cdr3_nt: TGTGCCAGCAGCACGGGACTAGCGGCGAGCACAGATACGCAGTATTTT
d_call: TRBD2; j_call: TRBJ2-1; v_call: TRBV7-6; clone_size: once; cdr3_aa: CASSLVGLAGLFF; cdr3_nt: TGTGCCAGCAGCTTAGTTGGACTAGCGGGACTGTTCTTC
d_call: TRBD1; j_call: TRBJ2-7; v_call: TRBV5-6; clone_size: -; cdr3_aa: CASSFPTGGQYF; cdr3_nt: TGTGCCAGCAGCTTTCCTACAGGGGGGCAGTACTTC
d_call: -; j_call: TRBJ2-2; v_call: TRBV7-3; clone_size: -; cdr3_aa: CASSSGPNTGELFF; cdr3_nt: TGTGCCAGCAGCTCGGGACCGAACACCGGGGAGCTGTTTTTT
d_call: -; j_call: TRBJ2-5; v_call: TRBV28; clone_size: -; cdr3_aa: CASRIDRIQETQYF; cdr3_nt: TGTGCCAGCAGGATCGACAGGATACAAGAGACCCAGTACTTC
d_call: TRBD2; j_call: TRBJ2-5; v_call: TRBV30; clone_size: -; cdr3_aa: CAWSGLAGEAETQYF; cdr3_nt: TGTGCCTGGAGTGGATTAGCGGGAGAGGCGGAGACCCAGTACTTC
d_call: -; j_call: TRBJ2-3; v_call: TRBV6-5; clone_size: -; cdr3_aa: CASSASEGTDTQYF; cdr3_nt: TGTGCCAGCAGTGCTAGCGAAGGCACAGATACGCAGTATTTT
d_call: TRBD1; j_call: TRBJ2-7; v_call: TRBV19; clone_size: -; cdr3_aa: CASSIGSGGSEQYF; cdr3_nt: TGTGCCAGTAGTATCGGTTCAGGGGGCTCCGAGCAGTACTTC
d_call: TRBD2; j_call: TRBJ2-7; v_call: TRBV28; clone_size: -; cdr3_aa: CASSLTLAGVYEQYF; cdr3_nt: TGTGCCAGCAGTTTAACTTTAGCGGGAGTGTACGAGCAGTACTTC
d_call: TRBD1; j_call: TRBJ1-2; v_call: TRBV11-2; clone_size: -; cdr3_aa: CASSQRTGAYTF; cdr3_nt: TGTGCCAGCAGCCAACGGACAGGCGCCTACACCTTC
d_call: -; j_call: TRBJ2-1; v_call: TRBV5-5; clone_size: -; cdr3_aa: CASSLDSFEFF; cdr3_nt: TGTGCCAGCAGCTTGGATAGTTTTGAGTTCTTC
d_call: TRBD2; j_call: TRBJ2-1; v_call: TRBV28; clone_size: -; cdr3_aa: CASSPPGTSGGDEQFF; cdr3_nt: TGTGCCAGCAGTCCGCCCGGGACTAGCGGGGGCGATGAGCAGTTCTTC
d_call: -; j_call: TRBJ2-5; v_call: TRBV7-9; clone_size: -; cdr3_aa: CASSLGMETQYF; cdr3_nt: TGTGCCAGCAGCTTGGGGATGGAGACCCAGTACTTC
d_call: -; j_call: TRBJ2-1; v_call: TRBV6-1; clone_size: many; cdr3_aa: CASSEDGGSYNEQFF; cdr3_nt: TGTGCCAGCAGTGAAGACGGCGGGTCCTACAATGAGCAGTTCTTC
d_call: -; j_call: TRBJ1-1; v_call: TRBV5-1; clone_size: -; cdr3_aa: CASSLVWVGNTEAFF; cdr3_nt: TGCGCCAGCAGCTTGGTTTGGGTGGGGAACACTGAAGCTTTCTTT
d_call: TRBD2; j_call: TRBJ2-1; v_call: TRBV19; clone_size: -; cdr3_aa: CASSMLWGSGGPHEQFF; cdr3_nt: TGTGCCAGTAGTATGTTGTGGGGTTCGGGAGGGCCCCATGAGCAGTTCTTC
d_call: TRBD1; j_call: TRBJ2-7; v_call: TRBV11-1; clone_size: -; cdr3_aa: CASSLSPPGQGPGSYEQYF; cdr3_nt: TGTGCCAGCAGCTTATCCCCCCCTGGACAGGGTCCGGGCTCCTACGAGCAGTACTTC
d_call: -; j_call: TRBJ2-5; v_call: TRBV6-5; clone_size: -; cdr3_aa: CASSYAVASGTQYF; cdr3_nt: TGTGCCAGCAGTTACGCCGTGGCAAGCGGGACCCAGTACTTC
d_call: -; j_call: TRBJ1-1; v_call: TRBV27; clone_size: -; cdr3_aa: CASSLTSSTEAFF; cdr3_nt: TGTGCCAGCAGTTTAACCTCGTCCACTGAAGCTTTCTTT